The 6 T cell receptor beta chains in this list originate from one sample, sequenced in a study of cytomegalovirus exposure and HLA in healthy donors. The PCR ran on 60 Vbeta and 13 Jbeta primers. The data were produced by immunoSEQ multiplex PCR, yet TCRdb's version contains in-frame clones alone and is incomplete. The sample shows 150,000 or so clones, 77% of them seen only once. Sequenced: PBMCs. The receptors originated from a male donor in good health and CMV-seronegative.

In DNA, the CDR3 is TGTGCCAGCAGCCCACAGGGGGAGGGTGATACGCAGTATTTT. It is translated as CASSPQGEGDTQYF. This rearrangement joins TRBV7-6 to TRBJ2-3; D is possibly TRBD1 (8 bases). The length of the CDR3 is 14 residues. Trimming took 5 bases from V and 6 from J, leaving 15 bases between them. Germline values: CDR1 SGHVS, CDR2 FNYEAQ.

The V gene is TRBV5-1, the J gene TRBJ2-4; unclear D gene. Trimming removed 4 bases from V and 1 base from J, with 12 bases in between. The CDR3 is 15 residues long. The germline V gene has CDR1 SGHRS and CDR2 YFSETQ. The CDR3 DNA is TGCGCCAGCAGCGGCTCTGGCACGGCCAAAAACATTCAGTACTTC. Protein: CASSGSGTAKNIQYF.

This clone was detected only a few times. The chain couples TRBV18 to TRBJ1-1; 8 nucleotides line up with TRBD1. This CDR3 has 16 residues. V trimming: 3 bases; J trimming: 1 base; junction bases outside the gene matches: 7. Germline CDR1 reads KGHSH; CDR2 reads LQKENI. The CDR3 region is CASSPRTGNANTEAFF. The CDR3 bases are TGTGCCAGCTCACCTAGGACAGGGAACGCGAACACTGAAGCTTTCTTT.

The CDR3 coding sequence is TGTGCCAGCAGTTACGGGTCCCCGGGACAGAACTACGAGCAGTACTTC. Its protein is CASSYGSPGQNYEQYF. The chain links TRBV6-5 to TRBJ2-7, with TRBD1 matching 7 bases. The CDR3 loop spans 16 amino acids. With V trimmed by 2 bases and J by 3 bases, 10 bases remained unmatched. Germline V gene data show CDR1 as MNHEY and CDR2 as SVGAGI.

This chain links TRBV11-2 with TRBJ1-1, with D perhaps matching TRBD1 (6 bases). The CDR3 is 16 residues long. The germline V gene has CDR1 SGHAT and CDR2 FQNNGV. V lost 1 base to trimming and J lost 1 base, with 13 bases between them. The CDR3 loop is CASSLGGGWENTEAFF. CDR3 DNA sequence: TGTGCCAGCAGCTTAGGAGGGGGTTGGGAGAACACTGAAGCTTTCTTT. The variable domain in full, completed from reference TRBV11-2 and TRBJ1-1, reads EAGVAQSPRYKIIEKRQSVAFWCNPISGHATLYWYQQILGQGPKLLIQFQNNGVVDDSQLPKDRFSAERLKGVDSTLKIQPAKLEDSAVYLCASSLGGGWENTEAFFGQGTRLTVV.

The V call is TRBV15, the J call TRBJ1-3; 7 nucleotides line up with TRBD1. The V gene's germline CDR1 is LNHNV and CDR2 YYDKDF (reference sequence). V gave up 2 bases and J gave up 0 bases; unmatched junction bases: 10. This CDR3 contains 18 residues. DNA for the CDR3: TGTGCCACCAGCAGAAGATCGACAGGGCTCCTCTCTGGAAACACCATATATTTT. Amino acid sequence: CATSRRSTGLLSGNTIYF. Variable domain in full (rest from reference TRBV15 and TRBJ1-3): DAMVIQNPRYQVTQFGKPVTLSCSQTLNHNVMYWYQQKSSQAPKLLFHYYDKDFNNEADTPDNFQSRRPNTSFCFLDIRSPGLGDTAMYLCATSRRSTGLLSGNTIYFGEGSWLTVV.